Below are 20 T cell receptor beta chains sequenced from a single sample in a study of shared clonotypes between healthy human individuals. Assay: immunoSEQ multiplex PCR; the TCRdb copy retains only in-frame clones and omits some. Here the sample spans fewer than 1.6 million clones, 98% being singletons. Sequencing was carried out using naive CD4+ T cells sorted from blood. Stated subset: CD45RA+ positively selected. Receptors originate from a man under 40 in good health.

The chain employs TRBV29-1 and TRBJ2-2, with 8 bases that match TRBD1. The CDR3 extends over 13 amino acids. Germline lookup yields CDR1 SQVTM and CDR2 ANQGSEA. The J segment lost 4 bases and the V segment lost 7 bases, leaving 5 bases of the junction unmatched. This CDR3 is CSGGTGGTGELFF. The CDR3 DNA is TGCAGCGGGGGAACAGGGGGCACCGGGGAGCTGTTTTTT.

The genes are TRBV5-1 and TRBJ1-4; weak D call: TRBD1 (5 bases). CDR1 is SGHRS, CDR2 YFSETQ, per germline. Trimming removed 4 bases from V and 8 bases from J, with 18 bases in between. The CDR3 spans 15 residues. In nucleotides, the CDR3 is TGCGCCAGCAGCGAAGCGTGGGGGGTTCGAGAAAAACTGTTTTTT. This codes for CASSEAWGVREKLFF.

The chain has TRBV10-2 and TRBJ2-1; 8 positions match TRBD2. CDR1 is WSHSY, CDR2 SAAADI, per germline. The CDR3 spans 14 residues. The V segment lost 6 bases and the J segment 6 bases; nucleotides outside the gene matches: 7. DNA for the CDR3: TGCGCCAGCAGAACTAGCGGCCATTCCAATGAGCAGTTCTTC. It is translated as CASRTSGHSNEQFF.

The chain is built from TRBV9 and TRBJ1-1; tentative D call: TRBD1 (6 bases). Germline-derived CDR1 and CDR2 are SGDLS and YYNGEE. Trimming shortened V by 2 bases and J by 4 bases, and 12 bases separated the two germline ends. The CDR3 runs 14 residues. The CDR3 DNA follows: TGTGCCAGCAGCGTTACCACAGGGATCACTGAAGCTTTCTTT. Translated, it gives CASSVTTGITEAFF.

The rearrangement uses TRBV9 and TRBJ2-3, with 12 bases fitting TRBD2. The CDR3 has 17 residues. After removal of 4 bases from V and 5 bases from J, the junction contained 11 bases not matched to a gene. Germline V gene sequence: CDR1 SGDLS, CDR2 YYNGEE. The CDR3 coding sequence is TGTGCCAGCAGCCCTACCCTAGCGGGAGGGCCCGGAGATACGCAGTATTTT. Its translation: CASSPTLAGGPGDTQYF.

Remarks on this clone: Other DNA sequences from this sample encode an identical CDR3 as well. The chain combines TRBV30 with TRBJ1-5; D remains unclear. The germline V and J ends were trimmed by 0 bases and 4 bases, with 10 bases remaining between them. The V gene's germline CDR1 is GTSNPN and CDR2 SVGIG (reference sequence). This CDR3 is 14 amino acids long. For the CDR3, the DNA is TGTGCCTGGAGTGTACTCGGACGGAATCAGCCCCAGCATTTT. This translates into CAWSVLGRNQPQHF.

The gene calls are TRBV5-1 and TRBJ2-7; tentatively, D is TRBD1 (5 bases). V was cut by 4 bases and J by 3 bases, with 14 bases left in between. The germline gives CDR1 SGHRS, CDR2 YFSETQ. CDR3 size: 14 residues. CDR3 sequence: CASSPSWGSYEQYF. The CDR3 DNA follows: TGCGCCAGCAGCCCTTCTTGGGGCAGCTACGAGCAGTACTTC.

As DNA, the CDR3 is TGTGCCAGCAGTGAAGTCATGGGAAACACCATATATTTT. Translating gives CASSEVMGNTIYF. This chain uses TRBV2 with TRBJ1-3; D not certain. This CDR3 spans 13 amino acids. Trimming cost V 1 base and J 4 bases, with 5 bases left between them. Germline assignment: CDR1 SNHLY and CDR2 FYNNEI.

V gene TRBV13 combines with J gene TRBJ1-2; no definite D call. The germline V gene has CDR1 PRHDT and CDR2 FYEKMQ (reference sequence). With 6 bases removed from V and 2 bases from J, the gap between germline ends came to 4 bases. The CDR3 sequence is 11 residues long. This CDR3 is CASRTNYGYTF. The CDR3 DNA is TGTGCCAGCAGAACGAACTATGGCTACACCTTC.

V usage is TRBV19 and J usage is TRBJ2-7, with 8 bases identical to TRBD1. The ends lost 5 bases at V and 4 bases at J; junction bases unmatched: 4. CDR1 LNHDA and CDR2 SQIVND come from the germline V gene (reference sequence). The length of the CDR3 is 13 residues. The CDR3 nucleotides read TGTGCCAGTAGTTTGACAGGGGTTTACGAGCAGTACTTC. Its protein product is CASSLTGVYEQYF.

The chain combines TRBV18 with TRBJ2-2, with D uncertain. Trimming stripped 1 base from V and 6 bases from J, with 15 bases between. Germline loops: CDR1 KGHSH, CDR2 LQKENI. The CDR3 length is 16 residues. The CDR3 reads CASSPRVSQPPGELFF. CDR3 nucleotides: TGTGCCAGCTCACCACGAGTATCCCAACCCCCCGGGGAGCTGTTTTTT.

The chain joins TRBV28 to TRBJ2-7; no definite D call. Per the germline V gene, CDR1 is MDHEN and CDR2 is SYDVKM. The CDR3 consists of 14 residues. The V end was cut by 4 bases, the J end by 7 bases, with 17 bases between. The CDR3 sequence is CASSSVRNLGEQYF. As DNA, the CDR3 is TGTGCCAGCAGTTCCGTTCGAAACCTGGGGGAGCAGTACTTC.

The chain couples TRBV4-2 to TRBJ2-3; TRBD2 agrees at 7 bases. The CDR3 extends over 16 amino acids. Germline V gene lookup returns CDR1 LGHNA and CDR2 YNFKEQ. The J segment lost 3 bases and the V segment lost 3 bases, leaving 9 bases of the junction unmatched. CDR3 sequence (DNA): TGTGCCAGCAGCCATGGGCGGGAGTCAATGACAGATACGCAGTATTTT. Translation: CASSHGRESMTDTQYF.

The chain combines TRBV7-2 with TRBJ2-1; D possibly matches TRBD1 or TRBD2 (5 bases each). Germline CDR1 is SGHTA and CDR2 is FQGNSA. V was cut by 0 bases and J by 16 bases, with 22 bases left in between. CDR3 length: 15 residues. The CDR3 spells CASSLAHSKVGEYFF. For the CDR3, the DNA is TGTGCCAGCAGCTTAGCGCACTCCAAAGTGGGGGAATACTTCTTC.

This clone showed up just once. The chain combines TRBV6-6 with TRBJ2-7, with 9 bases matching TRBD2. J was trimmed by 0 bases and V by 2 bases; bases with no gene match: 2. This CDR3 has 15 residues. The V gene's germline CDR1 is MNHNY and CDR2 SVGAGI (reference sequence). Here the CDR3 DNA reads TGTGCCAGCAGTTACGCTAGCGGGATCTCCTACGAGCAGTACTTC. Encoded protein: CASSYASGISYEQYF.

Here the CDR3 DNA reads TGTGCCACCAGATTGAGCGGGATCGGCAATGAGCAGTTCTTC. Protein product: CATRLSGIGNEQFF. The J gene is TRBJ2-1, the V gene TRBV19, with TRBD2 matching over 7 bases. The CDR3 runs 14 residues. Germline values: CDR1 LNHDA, CDR2 SQIVND (reference sequence). The trim removed 10 bases at V and 6 bases at J, leaving 12 bases unmatched.

The chain couples TRBV28 to TRBJ2-7; D remains ambiguous. This CDR3 region has 13 residues. The ends were cut back, 6 bases at V and 2 bases at J, with 11 bases in the middle. In germline, CDR1 is MDHEN, CDR2 SYDVKM. CDR3 nucleotides: TGTGCCAGCAGCCCACTACCGCCCTACGAGCAGTACTTC. This codes for CASSPLPPYEQYF.

The CDR3 is CASSLTLSGGLREQYF. The CDR3 DNA is TGTGCCAGCAGTTTAACCCTTAGCGGGGGCTTGCGGGAGCAGTACTTC. The chain combines TRBV27 with TRBJ2-7; TRBD2 aligns across 9 bases. The germline V gene has CDR1 MNHEY and CDR2 SMNVEV (reference sequence). V dropped 2 bases and J dropped 7; count of bases not matched to a gene: 12. The CDR3 covers 16 residues.

On this clone: A read error may produce the germline difference seen at one junction end. The chain employs TRBV20-1 and TRBJ2-1, with D perhaps being TRBD1 or TRBD2 (5 bases each). Germline V gene lookup returns CDR1 DFQATT and CDR2 SNEGSKA (reference sequence). The CDR3 consists of 11 residues. In DNA, the CDR3 is TGCAGTGCTAGACCGGGACCCGCGGAGGTCTTC. Amino acids: CSARPGPAEVF.

The CDR3 region has the DNA TGTGCCAGCTCACCAATGGAACTAGGGCTCCACGAGCAGTACTTC. This encodes CASSPMELGLHEQYF. The genes are TRBV18 and TRBJ2-7; D might be TRBD2 (5 bases). With 2 bases removed from V and 5 bases from J, the gap between germline ends came to 16 bases. There are 15 residues in the CDR3. CDR1 and CDR2 (germline): KGHSH, LQKENI.